This TCR beta chain is from a study of T cell repertoires in cytomegalovirus infection (dated by TCRdb to about 2019). In the study overall: Donor HLA type was relevant to the analysis, as public TCR beta signatures indicated carriage of CMV infection together with the matching HLA type. Beyond this particular receptor, the publication reports: In the ex vivo response, HLA-C-restricted CMV-specific TCR beta clonotypes were dominant, and in two of eight donors the single most frequent clonotype came from this HLA-C-restricted group. In both this cohort and an independent 352-donor cohort, the cumulative frequency of public TCR beta family members distinguished carriers of CMV infection plus the relevant HLA type.

This clonotype was seen more than once but under ten times. The specificity of this receptor is unknown. Within one base of it there is no much larger clone, and no base qualities were kept. Counted from cysteine to phenylalanine, this CDR3 has 13 amino acids. The sequence is cut down to CDR3 DNA, 39 bases in frame from base 1. V is trimmed back by 6 bases and J by 6 bases, and the junction contains 4 bases that no gene match accounts for. CDR1 and CDR2 were assigned from the germline V gene as ENHRY and SYGVKD. Sequencing used an Illumina HiSeq 1500. TCRdb passed the public sequencing reads through fastp at Q25 and MiXCR, retaining productive beta sequences. Every CDR3 protein is listed once, alongside the most common genes and DNA of its rows. The sample records about 180,000 distinct CDR3 sequences, around 15% of which are singletons. The ten largest clones capture approximately 30% of the sample.

This chain joins TRBV10-3 to TRBJ2-1, with 8 bases matching TRBD1. The sequenced sample was PBMCs. This TCR derives from a human donor in good health (CMV status not recorded). Some clones in this sample may be carry-over from other donors' samples. The bases read TGTGCCATCAGCTTTACAGGGGGCAATGAGCAGTTCTTC. Its protein reads: CAISFTGGNEQFF.